This T cell receptor (beta chain) derives from a study of vaccination and CD4 T cells after COVID-19. The CDR3 is made up of 15 amino acids. CDR1 and CDR2 (germline): MNHEY, SVGAGI. This sample's treatment: approximately nine-day PBMC culture with coronavirus spike peptide pools or control peptides (ViraFEST assay). Oncomine TCR Beta short-read sequencing was applied to DNA from cultured CD4+ T cells. Each CDR3 protein is one row after TCRdb ran MiXCR on the PCR reads. The table has more than 15,000 distinct CDR3 sequences, 30% to 40% seen once. A note on this clonotype: Antigen unknown. One end of the junction fails to match germline, which may point to a read error.

The V and J genes are TRBV6-5 and TRBJ1-4, with 9 positions matching TRBD1. This receptor was taken from a human donor with COVID-19. Sample: cultured CD4+ T cells from blood. The CDR3 sequence: CASSYYGQGSEKLLF. The CDR3, as DNA: TGTGCCAGCAGTTACTACGGACAGGGGTCTGAAAAACTGCTTTTT.